This passage covers 26 T cell receptor beta chains from one sample sequenced in a study of blood T cells in healthy people across ages (dated by TCRdb to the mid-2010s). The library was obtained by 5' RACE. Instrument on record: Illumina HiSeq 2500. A second 7 to 11 cycle PCR used a sample-barcoded 5' primer and a J-beta primer mix. Using fastp trimming at Q25 and MiXCR clonotype assembly, TCRdb reanalyzed the public sequencing data and kept in-frame beta chains. Every entry covers one CDR3 protein and lists the most common genes and DNA from its rows. The sample table shows around 870,000 distinct CDR3 sequences, and about 28% are seen once. The ten largest clonotypes hold around 15% of the sample. The source material was blood. The source is an elderly woman in good health.

The J gene is TRBJ1-4, the V gene TRBV7-8; D unresolved. Germline-derived CDR1 and CDR2 are SGHVS and FQNEAQ. The ends were cut back, 3 bases at V and 4 bases at J, with 15 bases in the middle. The CDR3 contains 16 residues. For the CDR3, the DNA is TGTGCCAGCAGCTTGGGAACACCCATTCTTAATGAAAAACTGTTTTTT. It encodes CASSLGTPILNEKLFF.

This clonotype was counted ten times or more. This chain connects TRBV12-3 or TRBV12-4 to TRBJ1-5, with D maybe TRBD1 (6 bases). The CDR3 extends over 16 amino acids. Trimming removed 0 bases from V and 0 bases from J, with 9 bases in between. CDR3 nucleotide sequence: TGTGCCAGCAGTTTAGCCGCAGGGGATAGCAATCAGCCCCAGCATTTT. It translates to CASSLAAGDSNQPQHF.

This clonotype was counted ten times or more. V and J are TRBV12-3 or TRBV12-4 and TRBJ2-1; no reliable D call. Trimming removed 6 bases from V and 8 bases from J, with 8 bases in between. The CDR3 covers 11 residues. The CDR3 bases are TGTGCCAGCAGGACCGTCTATGAGCAGTTCTTC. Translated, it gives CASRTVYEQFF.

This clonotype was detected ten times or more. This chain joins TRBV20-1 and TRBJ1-4; possible D gene TRBD1, 5 bases. In germline, CDR1 is DFQATT, CDR2 SNEGSKA (reference sequence). V shed 0 bases and J shed 8 bases, with 10 bases lying between them. The CDR3 has 13 residues. The CDR3 DNA is TGCAGTGCTAGAGATCAGGGTAGCGAAAAACTGTTTTTT. It codes for CSARDQGSEKLFF.

Turning to this clonotype: This may be a read error, as it is one base from a much larger clone. The V gene is TRBV4-3, the J gene TRBJ2-7, with TRBD2 identical over 11 bases. Per germline, CDR1 LGHNA and CDR2 YSLEER. The CDR3 runs 16 residues. With V trimmed by 4 bases and J by 7 bases, 12 bases remained unmatched. The CDR3 sequence: CASSLHSGGAGNEQYF. DNA of the CDR3: TGCGCCAGCAGCCTCCATAGCGGGGGGGCTGGGAATGAGCAGTACTTC.

The gene calls are TRBV29-1 and TRBJ1-1; 8 bases are a match to TRBD1. V lost 8 bases and J lost 5; bases outside the gene matches: 13. The CDR3 has 14 residues. CDR1 and CDR2 (germline): SQVTM, ANQGSEA. CDR3 nucleotide sequence: TGCAGCTTGAAGGACAGGGCGCAGGAGACTGAAGCTTTCTTT. Encoded protein: CSLKDRAQETEAFF. The full variable domain, with the rest looked up from reference TRBV29-1 and TRBJ1-1, is SAVISQKPSRDICQRGTSLTIQCQVDSQVTMMFWYRQQPGQSLTLIATANQGSEATYESGFVIDKFPISRPNLTFSTLTVSNMSPEDSSIYLCSLKDRAQETEAFFGQGTRLTVV.

The chain has TRBV10-3 and TRBJ2-7, with TRBD2 matching 9 bases. V lost 3 bases and J lost 0; bases outside the gene matches: 3. Germline CDR1 is ENHRY and CDR2 is SYGVKD. This CDR3 spans 15 amino acids. The chain's CDR3 is CAISDGTSSSYEQYF. CDR3 DNA sequence: TGTGCCATCAGTGACGGGACTAGCAGCTCCTACGAGCAGTACTTC.

The chain is built from TRBV12-3 or TRBV12-4 and TRBJ2-3; tentative D call: TRBD2 (6 bases). V lost 7 bases to trimming and J lost 8 bases, with 19 bases between them. CDR3 length equals 14 residues. CDR3 residues: CASKRAATDPTQYF. The CDR3 DNA follows: TGTGCCAGCAAGCGGGCCGCCACCGATCCTACGCAGTATTTT.

The table lists this clonotype with many counts. The rearrangement joins TRBV20-1 to TRBJ2-3, with 10 bases aligning to TRBD2. V lost 6 bases to trimming and J lost 2 bases; unmatched junction nucleotides: 5. CDR3 length: 14 residues. Per the germline V gene, CDR1 is DFQATT and CDR2 is SNEGSKA (reference sequence). The CDR3 reads CSAPGLADTDTQYF. In DNA form, the CDR3 reads TGCAGTGCACCAGGACTAGCGGACACAGATACGCAGTATTTT.

The rearrangement joins TRBV12-3 or TRBV12-4 to TRBJ1-2, with D perhaps matching TRBD1 (6 bases). The V end was cut by 6 bases, the J end by 13 bases, with 21 bases between. The CDR3 runs to 13 residues. CDR3: CASRDSSNYGRTF. In DNA form, the CDR3 reads TGTGCCAGCAGGGACAGTTCTAACTATGGCCGCACCTTC.

The chain recombines TRBV6-6 with TRBJ2-5; TRBD2 matches at 11 bases. The CDR3 spans 15 residues. Germline V CDR1 and CDR2: MNHNY, SVGAGI (reference sequence). J gave up 4 bases and V 5 bases, and 6 bases lay outside the gene matches. The CDR3 DNA is TGTGCCAGCAGTGCCCTAACTAGCGGGGGAGAGACCCAGTACTTC. It encodes CASSALTSGGETQYF.

Regarding this clonotype: Given a much more abundant clone one base away, this may be a read error. The chain links TRBV7-9 to TRBJ1-2, with 8 bases matching TRBD1. J lost 4 bases, V lost 1 base, and 5 bases had no gene match. The CDR3 loop spans 15 amino acids. Per germline, CDR1 SEHNR and CDR2 FQNEAQ (reference sequence). The CDR3 protein is CASSLGDRTAYGYTF. The DNA of the CDR3 is TGTGCCAGCAGCTTAGGGGACAGGACCGCCTATGGCTACACCTTC.

This clonotype was seen repeatedly, ten times or more. The gene calls are TRBV12-3 or TRBV12-4 and TRBJ2-4; D is perhaps TRBD2 (5 bases). The length of the CDR3 is 14 residues. Trimming pared 3 bases from V and 1 base from J, leaving 7 bases between. In DNA form, the CDR3 reads TGTGCCAGCAGTTTCGGGGAGGCCAAAAACATTCAGTACTTC. The encoded protein is CASSFGEAKNIQYF.

Concerning this clonotype itself: A much bigger clone sits one base away, suggesting this may be a read error. The rearrangement links TRBV27 to TRBJ2-4; 10 positions match TRBD1. Germline-derived CDR1 and CDR2 are MNHEY and SMNVEV (reference sequence). Trimming at V came to 5 bases and at J to 15 bases, leaving 16 bases not matched to a gene. The length of the CDR3 is 15 residues. CDR3 nucleotides: TGTGCCAGCAGTCGACAGGGGGCTGTTGTCCACGAGCGGTACTTC. This encodes CASSRQGAVVHERYF.

In its sample, this clonotype was seen many times. This rearrangement joins TRBV7-2 to TRBJ2-3; 11 nucleotides match TRBD2. Trimming cost V 3 bases and J 3 bases; bases outside gene matches: 5. CDR1 and CDR2 from the germline V gene are SGHTA and FQGNSA. The CDR3 is 16 residues long. CDR3 loop: CASSLSLAGGTDTQYF. In DNA form, the CDR3 reads TGTGCCAGCAGCTTGTCGCTAGCGGGGGGTACAGATACGCAGTATTTT.

This clonotype showed up many times. DNA of the CDR3: TGTGCCAGCAGTTCCCCCCCCGGTACGGCGCAGTATTTT. It codes for CASSSPPGTAQYF. The chain employs TRBV28 and TRBJ2-3; D is ambiguous. The V and J ends lost 4 bases and 10 bases respectively, with 15 bases between them. The germline gives CDR1 MDHEN, CDR2 SYDVKM. The CDR3 runs to 13 residues.

Points on this clonotype: At one end, the junction sequence differs from germline, possibly due to a read error. The rearrangement uses TRBV20-1 and TRBJ2-1; 8 bases match TRBD2. CDR3 size: 16 residues. CDR1 is DFQATT, CDR2 SNEGSKA, per germline (reference sequence). CDR3 bases: TGCAGTGCTACCGATAAAACGGGGGGGCCGGGCAATGAGCAGCTCTTC. Its translation: CSATDKTGGPGNEQLF.

As to this clonotype: Possible read error: a much larger clone is one base away. V is TRBV6-6 and J is TRBJ2-1; 14 bases are a match to TRBD2. The DNA end is a closer match to TRBJ2-7, so the J assignment may be wrong. Germline assignment: CDR1 MNHNY and CDR2 SVGAGI (reference sequence). CDR3 size: 16 residues. For the CDR3, the DNA is TGTGCCAGCAGTTACTTAGGGACTAGCGGGGGAAAAGAGCAGTACTTC. It translates to CASSYLGTSGGKEQYF.

In this sample, this clonotype turned up many times. This sequence joins TRBV5-1 and TRBJ2-5, with 7 bases aligning to TRBD2. Looked up from germline, CDR1 is SGHRS and CDR2 is YFSETQ. Trimming took 2 bases from V and 3 from J; bases not matched to a gene: 1. The CDR3 consists of 13 residues. CDR3 region: CASSLGLEETQYF. The CDR3 DNA reads as TGCGCCAGCAGCTTAGGACTAGAAGAGACCCAGTACTTC.

This clonotype was counted many times. This chain links TRBV12-3 or TRBV12-4 with TRBJ1-6, with D uncertain. The CDR3 consists of 11 residues. Trimming cost V 6 bases and J 7 bases, with 4 bases left between them. The CDR3, as DNA: TGTGCCAGCAGGGGGAATTCACCCCTCCACTTT. Protein sequence: CASRGNSPLHF.

On this clonotype itself: The junction does not match germline at one end; this may be a read error. This sequence joins TRBV28 and TRBJ2-1; 9 nucleotides align to TRBD1. CDR1 is MDHEN and CDR2 is SYDVKM in the germline V gene. This CDR3 has 17 residues. The CDR3 DNA is TGTGCCAGCCGGGGACAGGGCACCCCAGCCTCCTGCAATGAGCAGTTCTTC. It translates to CASRGQGTPASCNEQFF.

With respect to this clonotype: This clone may be a read error of a much larger clone one base away. In DNA, the CDR3 is TGCAGTGTTAGTCAAGGGAGATCAGATACGCAGTATTTT. It is translated as CSVSQGRSDTQYF. V and J are TRBV20-1 and TRBJ2-3; tentative D call: TRBD2 (5 bases). The CDR3 spans 13 residues. V gave up 7 bases and J gave up 4 bases, with 15 bases separating them. CDR1 DFQATT and CDR2 SNEGSKA come from the germline V gene (reference sequence).

In this sample, this clonotype turned up many times. The gene calls are TRBV10-3 and TRBJ1-2; a possible D gene is TRBD1 (5 bases). CDR3 size: 14 residues. From germline, CDR1 is ENHRY and CDR2 SYGVKD. The V gene lost 4 bases and the J gene lost 8 bases, with 17 bases spanning the gap. The CDR3 bases are TGTGCCATCAGTGCCGACGCCAGGGCGAAGGGCTACACCTTC. It translates to CAISADARAKGYTF.

About this clonotype itself: A read error is possible here, since a much larger clone lies one base away. The chain recombines TRBV3-1 with TRBJ2-3; D perhaps matches TRBD2 (6 bases). CDR1 is LGHDT and CDR2 is YNNKEL in the germline V gene (reference sequence). This CDR3 has 18 amino acids. The CDR3 spells CVSSQDRRAVKGTDTQYF. The CDR3 DNA reads TGTGTCAGCAGCCAAGATAGGAGGGCGGTTAAGGGCACAGATACGCAGTATTTT.

The J gene is TRBJ1-2, the V gene TRBV4-3, with D unclear. Germline V lookup: CDR1 LGHNA, CDR2 YSLEER. CDR3 length equals 16 residues. Trimming removed 4 bases from V and 5 bases from J, with 20 bases in between. CDR3 in DNA: TGCGCCAGCAGCCTCCAGCCGGGCCCCCCAACTTATGGCTACACCTTC. The encoded protein is CASSLQPGPPTYGYTF.

In this sample, this clonotype turned up many times. J is TRBJ2-5 and V is TRBV7-2; 8 bases agree with TRBD1. CDR3 length: 13 residues. The germline CDR1 and CDR2 sequences are SGHTA and FQGNSA. V gave up 5 bases and J gave up 4 bases; unmatched junction bases: 3. CDR3 in DNA: TGTGCCAGCAGCGCCGACAGGGGAGAGACCCAGTACTTC. Encoded protein: CASSADRGETQYF.